This T cell receptor beta chain was identified in a study of cytomegalovirus exposure and HLA in healthy donors. Germline V gene sequence: CDR1 SGHTA, CDR2 FQGNSA. V lost 1 base, J lost 2 bases, and 2 bases stayed unmatched. The CDR3 extends over 16 amino acids. The PCR had 60 Vbeta and 13 Jbeta primers. Assay: immunoSEQ multiplex PCR; the TCRdb copy retains only in-frame clones and omits some. The table records about 96,000 clones, approximately 72% of them present only once. This rearrangement joins TRBV7-2 to TRBJ1-3; 10 bases match TRBD1. This sequence was found in a female donor in good health and CMV-seropositive. Sequencing was performed on PBMCs. The CDR3 DNA is TGTGCCAGCAGCTTAGTGGGGACAGGGGCTGGAAACACCATATATTTT. As protein: CASSLVGTGAGNTIYF.